The 10 T cell receptor beta chains below come from one sample, sequenced in a study of blood T cell repertoires in COVID-19. TCRdb keeps only in-frame clones here, not all; method: immunoSEQ multiplex PCR. This table has around 250,000 clones, approximately 80% appearing once. Specimen: peripheral blood. The receptors originated from a man younger than 45 who had recovered from COVID-19.

This clone showed up just once. V is TRBV21-1 and J is TRBJ1-1. TRBV21-1 is an annotated pseudogene. The CDR3 contains 16 residues. CDR3 nucleotides: TGTGCCAGCAGCAAAGCGCTCGGGGTTTTGAACACTGAAGCTTTCTTT. Its translation: CASSKALGVLNTEAFF.

CDR3 in DNA: TGCGCCAGCAGCTTGGATGGACAGGGGTTTGACTACGAGCAGTACTTC. Protein product: CASSLDGQGFDYEQYF. The chain couples TRBV5-1 to TRBJ2-7, with 9 bases lining up with TRBD1. Germline assignment: CDR1 SGHRS and CDR2 YFSETQ. After removal of 0 bases from V and 3 bases from J, the junction contained 7 bases not matched to a gene. The CDR3 length is 16 residues.

DNA of the CDR3: TGTGCCAGCAGTTACTCTGGCAGGGCAGGCTCACCCCTCCACTTT. This translates into CASSYSGRAGSPLHF. The rearrangement links TRBV6-5 to TRBJ1-6; D possibly corresponds to TRBD1 (5 bases). Germline assignment: CDR1 MNHEY and CDR2 SVGAGI. V was pared by 0 bases and J by 10 bases, with 13 bases between. This CDR3 spans 15 amino acids.

The CDR3 reads CASSTIREGVNEQFF. The CDR3 nucleotides are TGTGCCAGCAGCACCATCAGGGAGGGGGTCAATGAGCAGTTCTTC. The chain uses TRBV7-9 and TRBJ2-1; TRBD2 is a possible D gene (7 bases). The V end was cut by 5 bases, the J end by 6 bases, with 17 bases between. This CDR3 spans 15 amino acids. Germline V CDR1 and CDR2: SEHNR, FQNEAQ (reference sequence).

The chain is built from TRBV15 and TRBJ1-1; TRBD1 matches at 7 bases. Per the germline V gene, CDR1 is LNHNV and CDR2 is YYDKDF (reference sequence). The V gene end was trimmed by 5 bases and the J gene end by 1 base; junction bases not matched to a gene: 4. The CDR3 has 14 amino acids. As DNA, the CDR3 is TGTGCCACCAGCGAGGGACAGAGGAACACTGAAGCTTTCTTT. Translation: CATSEGQRNTEAFF. Using reference TRBV15 and TRBJ1-1 for the parts outside the CDR3, the full variable domain is DAMVIQNPRYQVTQFGKPVTLSCSQTLNHNVMYWYQQKSSQAPKLLFHYYDKDFNNEADTPDNFQSRRPNTSFCFLDIRSPGLGDTAMYLCATSEGQRNTEAFFGQGTRLTVV.

The rearrangement joins TRBV3-1 (or the pseudogene TRBV3-2) to TRBJ1-4, with TRBD1 identical over 7 bases. Germline loops: CDR1 LGHDT, CDR2 YNNKEL (reference sequence). Germline trimming cut 4 bases from V and 5 bases from J; bases unmatched to any gene: 10. There are 16 residues in the CDR3. The CDR3: CASSRQPGQTNEKLFF. CDR3 bases: TGTGCCAGCAGCCGTCAACCGGGACAGACGAATGAAAAACTGTTTTTT.

This clone was seen only once. V is TRBV29-1 and J is TRBJ1-2; weak D call: TRBD1 (6 bases). Trimming removed 3 bases at V and 2 bases at J, with 16 bases between. The CDR3 runs 15 residues. Germline lookup yields CDR1 SQVTM and CDR2 ANQGSEA. This CDR3 is CSVDFQTGTNYGYTF. The DNA for the CDR3 is TGCAGCGTTGACTTCCAGACAGGCACCAACTATGGCTACACCTTC.

The chain links TRBV10-3 to TRBJ2-3; no clear D gene. The V and J ends lost 0 bases and 1 base respectively, with 5 bases between them. The CDR3 contains 14 residues. Germline V gene lookup returns CDR1 ENHRY and CDR2 SYGVKD. The chain's CDR3 is CAISESVGTDTQYF. The CDR3 nucleotides read TGTGCCATCAGTGAGTCCGTAGGCACAGATACGCAGTATTTT.

The table lists this clone with a count of one. The chain carries TRBV11-2 and TRBJ1-5, with a weak D call TRBD1 (5 bases). V lost 0 bases, J lost 6 bases, and 9 bases lay in between. Germline V gives CDR1 SGHAT, CDR2 FQNNGV. This CDR3 is 14 amino acids long. CDR3 sequence reads: CASSLDRRAQPQHF. DNA of the CDR3: TGTGCCAGCAGCTTAGATCGCAGGGCTCAGCCCCAGCATTTT.

The V call is TRBV2, the J call TRBJ2-5; D may be TRBD1 (6 bases). The V end lost 6 bases, the J end lost 0 bases, and 11 bases lay between the germline ends. Germline CDR1 SNHLY, CDR2 FYNNEI. This CDR3 region has 14 residues. The CDR3 DNA is TGTGCCAGCAGAGTCGGGACAAACCAAGAGACCCAGTACTTC. It is translated as CASRVGTNQETQYF. The variable domain in full, completed from reference TRBV2 and TRBJ2-5, reads EPEVTQTPSHQVTQMGQEVILRCVPISNHLYFYWYRQILGQKVEFLVSFYNNEISEKSEIFDDQFSVERPDGSNFTLKIRSTKLEDSAMYFCASRVGTNQETQYFGPGTRLLVL.